This TCR beta chain came from a study of CD8+ T cells in alopecia areata. The overall study: It was 6 to 18 months of tofacitinib, and then there were 6 months off drug.

Alopecia areata patients had lesional scalp punch biopsies and peripheral blood taken from them. The sequencing template was cDNA reverse transcribed from extracted RNA. Generated by immunoSEQ multiplex PCR, the TCRdb table keeps only in-frame clones and is missing some. Among around 16,000 clones listed, about 61% were seen once. This clone turned up a few times. This clonotype was obtained from a human donor with alopecia areata. Sequencing was done on a sample of skin.

The CDR3 DNA is TGTGCCATCAGTGATAGTCAGGGGCTTCAATACACTGAAGCTTTCTTT. Translated: CAISDSQGLQYTEAFF. The chain recombines TRBV10-3 with TRBJ1-1; TRBD1 might be the D (6 bases). From germline, CDR1 is ENHRY and CDR2 SYGVKD. Trimming removed 3 bases from V and 3 bases from J, with 17 bases in between. The CDR3 totals 16 residues.